This record covers a single T cell receptor (beta chain). The antigen is not known. A junction end diverges from the germline sequence, so it may reflect a read error. The PCR made use of 60 Vbeta and 13 Jbeta primers. Sequenced by immunoSEQ multiplex PCR; TCRdb stores in-frame clones only, minus some. The data show about 120,000 clones, with over 70% seen just once and approximately 1.2% held by the top ten. CDR1 and CDR2 (germline): MDHEN, SYDVKM. The CDR3 has 16 amino acids. This sample is part of a study of cytomegalovirus exposure and HLA in healthy donors. Looking at the study overall: Drawn from HLA-typed donors, 65 million to 100 million unique TCRs were held in an early data release.

The study's findings and limits: Investigators reported 164 TCR beta chains as tied to cytomegalovirus. In a later analysis, parvovirus B19, influenza, CMV and Epstein-Barr virus appeared linked to several top co-occurrence clusters.

V and J are TRBV28 and TRBJ2-4, with 8 bases lining up with TRBD1. Sequencing used PBMCs. This sequence originates from a female donor in good health and CMV-seronegative. The CDR3 loop reads CASSLWTGLAKNIQYF. The CDR3 DNA follows: TGTGCCAGCAGTCTATGGACAGGGCTAGCCAAAAACATTCAGTACTTC. The full variable domain, its missing parts supplied by reference TRBV28 and TRBJ2-4, is DVKVTQSSRYLVKRTGEKVFLECVQDMDHENMFWYRQDPGLGLRLIYFSYDVKMKEKGDIPEGYSVSREKKERFSLILESASTNQTSMYLCASSLWTGLAKNIQYFGAGTRLSVL.